This T cell receptor (beta chain) came from a study of cytomegalovirus exposure and HLA in healthy donors. Overall study findings and caveats: The study listed under 200 cytomegalovirus-associated TCR beta chains. Testing in vitro showed a few CMV-associated chains specific for CMV antigens.

TCRdb's table, derived via immunoSEQ multiplex PCR, lists solely in-frame clones and lacks some. Of under 200,000 clones listed, roughly 82% are singletons. Trimming removed 5 bases at V and 4 bases at J, with 12 bases between. Germline-derived CDR1 and CDR2 are MDHEN and SYDVKM. The CDR3 covers 14 residues. Regarding this clone: The antigen remains unidentified.

The specimen was PBMCs. The receptor comes from a man aged 18 to 29 in good health and CMV-seropositive. V is TRBV28 and J is TRBJ2-1; D is perhaps TRBD2 (5 bases). CDR3 region: CASSEGTTYNEQFF. CDR3 in DNA: TGTGCCAGCAGTGAGGGAACAACTTACAATGAGCAGTTCTTC.